Listed below are T cell receptor beta chains from one sample, sequenced in a study of shared clonotypes between healthy human individuals. TCRdb's table, derived via immunoSEQ multiplex PCR, lists solely in-frame clones and lacks some. Found here are roughly 2,000,000 clones, about 95% of them singletons; the top ten hold 0.9% to 1.5%. The sequenced sample was naive CD8+ T cells sorted from blood. These TCRs come from a man between 18 and 35 years old in good health. The CDR3 runs from the conserved cysteine through the conserved F or W. D genes are given only for firm matches. Size tells how often a clone was seen (once, few, many) or the class of an expanded clone, and some rows leave it out.

j_call	v_call	clone_size	d_call	cdr3_aa	cdr3_nt
TRBJ1-2	TRBV7-9	few	TRBD1	CASSDRVDGYTF	TGTGCCAGCAGCGACAGGGTGGATGGCTACACCTTC
TRBJ2-5	TRBV19	.	.	CASSGTTETQYF	TGTGCCAGTAGCGGGACGACAGAGACCCAGTACTTC
TRBJ1-1	TRBV30	.	TRBD1	CAWGTGSGTEAFF	TGTGCCTGGGGGACAGGATCAGGGACTGAAGCTTTCTTT
TRBJ1-2	TRBV2	few	.	CASSEEGRTFYGYTF	TGTGCCAGCAGTGAAGAGGGCAGAACATTCTATGGCTACACCTTC
TRBJ1-1	TRBV4-3	.	.	CASSQSRSNTEAFF	TGCGCCAGCAGCCAAAGTCGATCGAACACTGAAGCTTTCTTT
TRBJ2-7	TRBV15	once	.	CATSPGFSYEQYF	TGTGCCACCTCCCCAGGGTTCTCCTACGAGCAGTACTTC
TRBJ1-1	TRBV13	.	.	CASSPGGPEAFF	TGTGCCAGCAGCCCCGGGGGCCCTGAGGCTTTCTTT
TRBJ2-5	TRBV5-1	.	TRBD2	CASSFGLAGEETQYF	TGCGCCAGCAGCTTTGGACTAGCGGGGGAAGAGACCCAGTACTTC
TRBJ2-5	TRBV29-1	.	.	CSVAEETQYF	TGCAGCGTCGCGGAGGAGACCCAGTACTTC
TRBJ2-7	TRBV7-8	.	.	CASRRDLTYEQYF	TGTGCCAGCAGGAGGGACTTAACCTACGAGCAGTACTTC
TRBJ2-7	TRBV14	.	TRBD1	CASSQITGGNYNEQYF	TGTGCCAGCAGCCAAATCACAGGGGGCAATTACAACGAGCAGTACTTC
TRBJ2-7	TRBV18	.	TRBD2	CASSPATSGSYEQYF	TGTGCCAGCTCACCCGCTACTAGCGGGAGTTACGAGCAGTACTTC
TRBJ1-5	TRBV6-6	.	.	CASSYDPGNQPQHF	TGTGCCAGCAGTTATGATCCGGGGAACCAGCCCCAGCATTTT
TRBJ2-1	TRBV13	once	TRBD2	CASSPGTSGGRDYNEQFF	TGTGCCAGCAGCCCCGGGACTAGCGGGGGACGTGACTACAATGAGCAGTTCTTC
TRBJ2-7	TRBV27	.	.	CASAQGEGTYEQYF	TGTGCCAGCGCCCAGGGTGAAGGGACCTACGAGCAGTACTTC
TRBJ2-5	TRBV19	.	TRBD2	CASSAEGAGGLLQETQYF	TGTGCCAGTAGTGCTGAGGGTGCGGGGGGGCTCTTACAAGAGACCCAGTACTTC
TRBJ1-6	TRBV6-5	once	.	CASRRVGGNSPLHF	TGTGCCAGCAGACGAGTGGGGGGGAATTCACCCCTCCACTTT
TRBJ2-2	TRBV5-3	.	.	CARSHHPGQGTGELFF	TGTGCCAGAAGCCATCATCCCGGGCAGGGCACCGGGGAGCTGTTTTTT
TRBJ2-3	TRBV27	once	.	CASSSPHGGAGMADTQYF	TGTGCCAGCAGTTCACCTCACGGTGGGGCGGGTATGGCAGATACGCAGTATTTT
TRBJ1-4	TRBV18	.	TRBD1	CAARGTGDYEKLFF	TGTGCCGCTAGAGGGACAGGGGACTATGAAAAACTGTTTTTT
TRBJ2-5	TRBV7-6	few	.	CASSPMSRVKTQYF	TGTGCCAGCAGCCCTATGAGCAGGGTTAAGACCCAGTACTTC
TRBJ2-7	TRBV4-3	.	.	CASSQDLLAGSSYEQYF	TGCGCCAGCAGCCAAGATCTATTGGCGGGGAGCTCCTACGAGCAGTACTTC
TRBJ2-7	TRBV5-4	.	.	CASSYTGYEQYF	TGTGCCAGCAGCTACACGGGCTACGAGCAGTACTTC
TRBJ2-3	TRBV27	.	.	CASSLQSPDTQYF	TGTGCCAGCAGTTTACAAAGCCCAGATACGCAGTATTTT
TRBJ2-3	TRBV5-6	.	.	CASSLELQSSDTQYF	TGTGCCAGCAGCTTGGAACTCCAGAGCTCCGATACGCAGTATTTT
TRBJ1-2	TRBV10-1	few	.	CASSAGYTF	TGCGCCAGCAGTGCTGGCTACACCTTC
TRBJ2-3	TRBV7-9	.	TRBD2	CASSLLRESADTQYF	TGTGCCAGCAGCTTATTGCGGGAGTCGGCAGATACGCAGTATTTT
TRBJ2-7	TRBV7-9	.	.	CASSSNDPLPAYEQYF	TGTGCCAGCAGCTCGAATGACCCACTCCCCGCCTACGAGCAGTACTTC
TRBJ2-2	TRBV27	.	TRBD2	CASTAGGGAGELFF	TGTGCCAGCACAGCGGGAGGTGGGGCCGGGGAGCTGTTTTTT
TRBJ1-2	TRBV21-1	.	.	CASSKKLTEGYGYTF	TGTGCCAGCAGCAAAAAACTGACCGAAGGCTATGGCTACACCTTC
TRBJ2-4	TRBV27	.	TRBD1	CASSLAGGVNIQYF	TGTGCCAGCAGTTTGGCAGGGGGCGTGAACATTCAGTACTTC
TRBJ2-7	TRBV4-1	.	.	CASSQALTANYEQYF	TGCGCCAGCAGCCAAGCTCTAACAGCTAACTACGAGCAGTACTTC
TRBJ2-7	TRBV28	.	TRBD1	CASSPPGGAYEQYF	TGTGCCAGCAGTCCCCCAGGGGGCGCTTACGAGCAGTACTTC
TRBJ2-2	TRBV9	.	.	CASSVRDMNTGELFF	TGTGCCAGCAGCGTCCGGGACATGAACACCGGGGAGCTGTTTTTT
TRBJ2-5	TRBV4-3	.	.	CASSQDRQGTLETQYF	TGCGCCAGCAGCCAAGATCGGCAGGGAACCTTAGAGACCCAGTACTTC
TRBJ1-5	TRBV19	.	.	CASSIDLRINQPQHF	TGTGCCAGTAGTATAGATCTCAGAATTAATCAGCCCCAGCATTTT
TRBJ2-7	TRBV9	.	.	CASSVGGGVYEQYF	TGTGCCAGCAGCGTAGGAGGGGGAGTTTACGAGCAGTACTTC
TRBJ2-5	TRBV7-7	.	TRBD2	CASSLGRLAGLKETQYF	TGTGCTAGCAGCTTAGGACGACTAGCGGGATTGAAAGAGACCCAGTACTTC
TRBJ2-6	TRBV7-9	.	.	CASSWADRIYTGANVLTF	TGTGCCAGCAGCTGGGCGGACAGAATTTACACTGGGGCCAACGTCCTGACTTTC
TRBJ2-7	TRBV4-1	.	.	CASSQEPGGGYEQYF	TGCGCCAGCAGCCAAGAGCCGGGGGGCGGCTACGAGCAGTACTTC
TRBJ2-3	TRBV5-1	.	.	CASRPGLTDTQYF	TGCGCCAGCAGACCGGGACTTACAGATACGCAGTATTTT